The 10 T cell receptor beta chains in this list originate from one sample, sequenced in a study of PD-1 blockade in classical Hodgkin lymphoma. All the patients suffered relapse after autologous stem cell transplantation, and brentuximab vedotin exposure differed. Magnetic negative selection served to purify CD4+ T cells out of PBMCs that had been thawed. This table comes from immunoSEQ multiplex PCR, and its TCRdb copy is limited to in-frame clones, with some not included. Of tens of thousands of clones listed, 65% to 80% are singletons. The sample here was CD4+ T cells from blood, taken at baseline. These receptors came from a human donor with classical Hodgkin lymphoma.

The chain employs TRBV6-6 and TRBJ2-5, with 8 positions matching TRBD2. With 4 bases clipped from V and 5 bases from J, the junction kept 9 bases outside the gene matches. From germline, CDR1 is MNHNY and CDR2 SVGAGI (reference sequence). This CDR3 is built from 15 residues. The CDR3 DNA follows: TGTGCCAGCAGTTCACACGGGGGGGCCTCGGAGACCCAGTACTTC. It is translated as CASSSHGGASETQYF.

The V and J genes are TRBV13 and TRBJ1-1; D unresolved. The CDR3 length is 19 residues. The V end lost 4 bases, the J end lost 3 bases, and 27 bases lay between the germline ends. The germline V gene encodes CDR1 PRHDT and CDR2 FYEKMQ (reference sequence). The CDR3 nucleotides read TGTGCCAGCAGCTCCCATCGATGGACCGCGAAAATTGAGGACACTGAAGCTTTCTTT. Its translation is CASSSHRWTAKIEDTEAFF.

This clone was seen more than once but under ten times. The CDR3 spells CASSFSGGEQFF. For the CDR3, the DNA is TGCGCCAGCAGCTTTTCAGGGGGAGAGCAGTTCTTC. V is TRBV5-1 and J is TRBJ2-1, with 7 bases lining up with TRBD1. Germline CDR1 and CDR2: SGHRS and YFSETQ. The length of the CDR3 is 12 residues. With V trimmed by 2 bases and J by 10 bases, 3 bases remained unmatched. Full variable domain (missing parts from reference TRBV5-1 and TRBJ2-1): KAGVTQTPRYLIKTRGQQVTLSCSPISGHRSVSWYQQTPGQGLQFLFEYFSETQRNKGNFPGRFSGRQFSNSRSEMNVSTLELGDSALYLCASSFSGGEQFFGPGTRLTVL.

This chain connects TRBV18 to TRBJ2-7; possibly TRBD1 for D (6 bases). The CDR3 extends over 14 amino acids. Trimming removed 0 bases from V and 3 bases from J, with 9 bases in between. In germline, CDR1 is KGHSH, CDR2 LQKENI. The CDR3: CASSPPGRGYEQYF. The CDR3 DNA reads TGTGCCAGCTCACCACCCGGCAGGGGCTACGAGCAGTACTTC.

This chain uses TRBV28 with TRBJ1-5, with D possibly being TRBD1 (5 bases). Per germline, CDR1 MDHEN and CDR2 SYDVKM. Trimming stripped 8 bases from V and 1 base from J, with 15 bases between. The length of the CDR3 is 15 residues. The CDR3, as DNA: TGTGCCAGCCATTCGGGGGACGGGAGCAATCAGCCCCAGCATTTT. It specifies CASHSGDGSNQPQHF.

This clone was observed once. The V and J genes are TRBV5-5 and TRBJ2-2; 12 nucleotides agree with TRBD2. V shed 4 bases, J shed 5 bases, and the junction held 6 bases outside the gene matches. There are 16 residues in the CDR3. Germline V lookup: CDR1 SGHKS, CDR2 YYEKEE (reference sequence). CDR3: CASSPITSGGTGELFF. In DNA, the CDR3 is TGTGCCAGCAGCCCAATTACTAGCGGGGGGACCGGGGAGCTGTTTTTT.

This clone was recorded only once. The chain has TRBV27 and TRBJ1-2, with D hard to call. Per the germline V gene, CDR1 is MNHEY and CDR2 is SMNVEV (reference sequence). CDR3 length equals 13 residues. V dropped 6 bases and J dropped 9 bases, with 17 bases sitting between them. The CDR3 DNA sequence: TGTGCCAGCAGACTGAACCGAGGGATGCGCTACACCTTC. This translates into CASRLNRGMRYTF.

This clone was seen just once. The junction differs from germline at one of its ends, possibly a read error. V usage is TRBV11-2 and J usage is TRBJ1-5; D is perhaps TRBD1 (5 bases). Germline loops: CDR1 SGHAT, CDR2 FQNNGV. The CDR3 totals 15 residues. This chain's CDR3 is CARSSGTAQNQPQHF. In DNA form, the CDR3 reads TGTGCCCGCAGCTCGGGGACCGCCCAAAATCAGCCCCAGCATTTT.

The chain carries TRBV19 and TRBJ1-1, with D possibly TRBD1 on 5 matching bases. V lost 3 bases to trimming and J lost 4 bases, with 12 bases between them. Germline V gene data show CDR1 as LNHDA and CDR2 as SQIVND (reference sequence). The CDR3 is 14 residues long. The CDR3 is CASSIRTGGTEAFF. Here the CDR3 DNA reads TGTGCCAGTAGTATTAGGACGGGGGGCACTGAAGCTTTCTTT.

The chain recombines TRBV5-4 with TRBJ2-7; 9 nucleotides match TRBD2. Germline V gene data show CDR1 as SGHNT and CDR2 as YYREEE (reference sequence). V shed 4 bases, J shed 1 base, and the junction held 15 bases outside the gene matches. CDR3 length equals 18 residues. The CDR3 bases are TGTGCCAGCAGCGATTGGCGAGGCGGGGGGGCCGGTTCCTACGAGCAGTACTTC. Protein: CASSDWRGGGAGSYEQYF. The full variable domain, rest sourced from reference TRBV5-4 and TRBJ2-7, is ETGVTQSPTHLIKTRGQQVTLRCSSQSGHNTVSWYQQALGQGPQFIFQYYREEENGRGNFPPRFSGLQFPNYSSELNVNALELDDSALYLCASSDWRGGGAGSYEQYFGPGTRLTVT.